The 23 T cell receptor beta chains presented below share a single source sample, sequenced in a study of T-cell reconstitution after alpha-beta-depleted transplantation in children. Unique molecular identifiers were incorporated into the prepared TCRbeta library. TCRdb ran MiXCR on the PCR reads and lists one entry per CDR3 protein. Of hundreds of thousands of distinct CDR3 sequences in the sample, roughly 17% were seen once. The specimen comprised PBMCs from the stem cell graft donor, sampled from the stem cell graft. All receptors come from a human donor who donated a stem cell graft to a child with acute myeloid leukemia.

This clonotype was observed many times. The V gene is TRBV20-1, the J gene TRBJ2-7; maybe TRBD2 (5 bases). V lost 2 bases and J 6 bases, leaving 8 bases between the germline ends. Germline lookup yields CDR1 DFQATT and CDR2 SNEGSKA (reference sequence). This CDR3 has 11 amino acids. CDR3 sequence reads: CSARRGSEQYF. The CDR3 region has the DNA TGCAGTGCTAGAAGAGGGTCCGAGCAGTACTTC.

This clonotype was seen only a few times. The chain couples TRBV6-2 or TRBV6-3 to TRBJ2-1; D not resolved. Germline CDR1 MNHEY, CDR2 SVGEGT. This CDR3 is 15 amino acids long. The V and J ends lost 7 bases and 1 base respectively, with 14 bases between them. For the CDR3, the DNA is TGTGCCAGCACACAAAGCTATGGGTCCTACAATGAGCAGTTCTTC. It yields the protein CASTQSYGSYNEQFF.

This clonotype was counted ten times or more. This CDR3 is CSAKNGMNTEAFF. For the CDR3, the DNA is TGCAGTGCTAAAAATGGGATGAACACTGAAGCTTTCTTT. The chain combines TRBV20-1 with TRBJ1-1; D unclear. The CDR3 runs 13 residues. In germline, CDR1 is DFQATT, CDR2 SNEGSKA (reference sequence). V gave up 4 bases and J gave up 0 bases, with 9 bases separating them.

In this sample, this clonotype turned up a few times. This sequence joins TRBV9 and TRBJ1-4, with D possibly matching TRBD1 (5 bases). The CDR3 totals 18 residues. In germline, CDR1 is SGDLS, CDR2 YYNGEE. Deletions cut 0 bases from V and 3 bases from J, with 18 bases between. In DNA, the CDR3 is TGTGCCAGCAGCGTAGGGATGGGACTCCGATCGGCTAATGAAAAACTGTTTTTT. Translated, it gives CASSVGMGLRSANEKLFF.

J is TRBJ1-2 and V is TRBV4-1, with no clear D. Trimming pared 0 bases from V and 4 bases from J, leaving 12 bases between. CDR3 length equals 15 residues. Germline V gene sequence: CDR1 MGHRA, CDR2 YSYEKL. In DNA, the CDR3 is TGCGCCAGCAGCCAAGAGGCCGGGCTTACCTATGGCTACACCTTC. Amino acids: CASSQEAGLTYGYTF.

The CDR3: CSAPTSGGWYSSYNEQFF. The CDR3 nucleotides are TGCAGTGCTCCCACTAGCGGGGGGTGGTATAGCTCCTACAATGAGCAGTTCTTC. V gene TRBV20-1 combines with J gene TRBJ2-1; 12 nucleotides align to TRBD2. The V and J ends lost 5 bases and 0 bases, in that order; junction bases with no gene match: 11. The CDR3 contains 18 residues. Germline-derived CDR1 and CDR2 are DFQATT and SNEGSKA (reference sequence).

This clonotype was recorded only once. V usage is TRBV4-2 and J usage is TRBJ2-3; D is uncertain. This CDR3 comprises 18 residues. Per germline, CDR1 LGHNA and CDR2 YNFKEQ. V was clipped by 2 bases and J by 0 bases, with 18 bases between them. This CDR3 is CASSQYQELVPSTDTQYF. For the CDR3, the DNA is TGTGCCAGCAGCCAATATCAAGAACTTGTTCCTAGCACAGATACGCAGTATTTT.

This clonotype showed up many times. The rearrangement joins TRBV20-1 to TRBJ2-7, with D uncertain. The CDR3 loop spans 12 amino acids. V lost 1 base and J 4 bases, leaving 8 bases between the germline ends. Per germline, CDR1 DFQATT and CDR2 SNEGSKA (reference sequence). CDR3 sequence (DNA): TGCAGTGCTAGAGTGGGCCTATACGAGCAGTACGTC. Amino acids: CSARVGLYEQYV.

V usage is TRBV4-3 and J usage is TRBJ1-2; D call uncertain. The CDR3 spans 14 residues. Germline loops: CDR1 LGHNA, CDR2 YSLEER. V was pared by 0 bases and J by 0 bases, with 5 bases between. The CDR3 loop reads CASSQEWSNYGYTF. The CDR3 bases are TGCGCCAGCAGCCAAGAATGGTCTAACTATGGCTACACCTTC.

This clonotype was picked up many times. V and J are TRBV20-1 and TRBJ2-3; 11 bases agree with TRBD2. This CDR3 has 17 amino acids. V trimming: 3 bases; J trimming: 4 bases; junction bases outside the gene matches: 12. The germline gives CDR1 DFQATT, CDR2 SNEGSKA (reference sequence). Here the CDR3 reads CSASTSGGPSSPDTQYF. CDR3 nucleotide sequence: TGCAGTGCTAGCACTAGCGGGGGCCCCTCGTCCCCAGATACGCAGTATTTT.

This clonotype occurred a few times. This sequence joins TRBV6-5 and TRBJ2-3; 8 nucleotides align to TRBD2. V lost 2 bases to trimming and J lost 0 bases; unmatched junction nucleotides: 13. The germline CDR1 and CDR2 sequences are MNHEY and SVGAGI. CDR3 size: 19 residues. The CDR3 here is CASSYNTGGPAGSTDTQYF. The CDR3 nucleotides are TGTGCCAGCAGTTACAATACGGGGGGGCCGGCAGGGAGCACAGATACGCAGTATTTT.

This clonotype was seen a few times. This chain uses TRBV5-1 with TRBJ2-3; 11 positions match TRBD1. Germline assignment: CDR1 SGHRS and CDR2 YFSETQ. The CDR3 is 18 residues long. J lost 1 base, V lost 4 bases, and 11 bases had no gene match. CDR3 coding DNA: TGCGCCAGCAGCCCCGGCCAGGACAGGGGGCGCGGCACAGATACGCAGTATTTT. Amino acid sequence: CASSPGQDRGRGTDTQYF. The whole variable domain, filled in from reference TRBV5-1 and TRBJ2-3, reads KAGVTQTPRYLIKTRGQQVTLSCSPISGHRSVSWYQQTPGQGLQFLFEYFSETQRNKGNFPGRFSGRQFSNSRSEMNVSTLELGDSALYLCASSPGQDRGRGTDTQYFGPGTRLTVL.

Many counts were recorded for this clonotype. V usage is TRBV29-1 and J usage is TRBJ1-1; D is ambiguous. Trimming cost V 7 bases and J 5 bases, with 11 bases left between them. Germline V lookup: CDR1 SQVTM, CDR2 ANQGSEA. The CDR3 is 11 amino acids. The CDR3 spells CSGRERTEAFF. CDR3 DNA sequence: TGCAGCGGGCGGGAGCGAACTGAAGCTTTCTTT.

This clonotype was recorded a few times. The chain joins TRBV28 to TRBJ1-6; D gene ambiguous. The ends were cut back, 8 bases at V and 9 bases at J, with 14 bases in the middle. In germline, CDR1 is MDHEN, CDR2 SYDVKM. There are 13 residues in the CDR3. The DNA of the CDR3 is TGTGCCAGCCTGGGAACTTTTATTTCACCCCTCCACTTT. As protein: CASLGTFISPLHF.

V is TRBV29-1 and J is TRBJ2-2; D may be TRBD1 (6 bases). Germline CDR1 SQVTM, CDR2 ANQGSEA. CDR3 size: 12 residues. Trimming stripped 7 bases from V and 4 bases from J, with 10 bases between. CDR3 sequence reads: CSAHRATGELFF. Here the CDR3 DNA reads TGCAGCGCGCACAGGGCCACCGGGGAGCTGTTTTTT.

This clonotype was detected many times. The V and J genes are TRBV7-2 and TRBJ2-7, with 8 nucleotides matching TRBD2. This CDR3 is 15 amino acids long. Looked up from germline, CDR1 is SGHTA and CDR2 is FQGNSA. Trimming at V came to 5 bases and at J to 2 bases, leaving 8 bases not matched to a gene. CDR3 DNA: TGTGCCAGCAGCCAGGAGCGGGGGAAGACCTACGAGCAGTACTTC. This encodes CASSQERGKTYEQYF.

V is TRBV4-3 and J is TRBJ2-1; D tentatively reads TRBD1 or TRBD2 (5 bases each). Germline V CDR1 and CDR2: LGHNA, YSLEER. The CDR3 is 13 amino acids. The V and J ends lost 1 base and 10 bases respectively, with 11 bases between them. In DNA form, the CDR3 reads TGCGCCAGCAGCCAAGCGGGACGGGGAGAGCAGTTCTTC. As protein: CASSQAGRGEQFF.

This clonotype was counted ten times or more. The genes are TRBV20-1 and TRBJ2-3, with D tentatively TRBD1 (6 bases). This CDR3 has 17 residues. V dropped 4 bases and J dropped 1 base, with 21 bases sitting between them. Per the germline V gene, CDR1 is DFQATT and CDR2 is SNEGSKA (reference sequence). The chain's CDR3 is CSATGRGTGWGTDTQYF. For the CDR3, the DNA is TGCAGTGCTACCGGCCGGGGAACAGGGTGGGGCACAGATACGCAGTATTTT.

The chain uses TRBV12-3 or TRBV12-4 and TRBJ1-4; D gene ambiguous. The CDR3 loop spans 13 amino acids. V dropped 4 bases and J dropped 5 bases, with 8 bases sitting between them. CDR3 region: CASSWQGNEKLFF. For the CDR3, the DNA is TGTGCCAGCAGTTGGCAAGGGAATGAAAAACTGTTTTTT.

The chain employs TRBV5-1 and TRBJ2-1; unclear D gene. Per germline, CDR1 SGHRS and CDR2 YFSETQ. This CDR3 has 13 residues. V shed 3 bases and J shed 6 bases, with 10 bases lying between them. For the CDR3, the DNA is TGCGCCAGCAGCTCTGCTAGGTCCAATGAGCAGTTCTTC. As protein: CASSSARSNEQFF.

The J gene is TRBJ2-2, the V gene TRBV10-3, with a possible D match to TRBD2 (6 bases). The CDR3 runs 15 residues. The germline V gene encodes CDR1 ENHRY and CDR2 SYGVKD. Trimming removed 4 bases from V and 2 bases from J, with 11 bases in between. CDR3 region: CAISVGGTNTGELFF. CDR3 coding DNA: TGTGCCATCAGTGTTGGGGGGACTAACACCGGGGAGCTGTTTTTT.

This clonotype occurred a few times. The chain uses TRBV7-9 and TRBJ1-5; D not resolved. Germline CDR1 reads SEHNR; CDR2 reads FQNEAQ (reference sequence). The length of the CDR3 is 12 residues. V shed 5 bases and J shed 9 bases, with 11 bases lying between them. In DNA, the CDR3 is TGTGCCAGCAGCCCCAATAAAGGGCCCCAGCATTTT. Its protein product is CASSPNKGPQHF.

There are many counts of this clonotype. The CDR3 nucleotides read TGCAGTGCCCTGAGCGGGGCTGGAAACGAGCAGTACGTC. Protein product: CSALSGAGNEQYV. J is TRBJ2-7 and V is TRBV20-1; 7 bases fit TRBD2. Losses at the gene ends were 6 bases for V and 5 bases for J; bases not matched to a gene: 10. The CDR3 length is 13 residues. Germline V CDR1 and CDR2: DFQATT, SNEGSKA (reference sequence).